This TCR beta chain was sequenced in a study of human T cells and chemical hapten exposure. Across the study: Small discrepancies in pooled library volume mainly accounted for the varying TCR yields per sample.

Single cDNA molecules in the library carried unique molecular identifiers attached during preparation. How the authors handled the data: Sample-level TCR yields exhibited a median of approximately 96,000, with a range of 23,224 to 690,600. TCRdb recomputed calls from the reads with MiXCR, one row per CDR3 protein. These V and J calls are TCRdb output, not the study's own analysis. This table has 120,000 or so distinct CDR3 sequences, about 8.9% appearing once. The V segment lost 4 bases and the J segment 4 bases; nucleotides outside the gene matches: 5. The germline gives CDR1 PRHDT, CDR2 FYEKMQ (reference sequence). CDR3 length: 14 amino acids. It was from unfractionated whole blood that total RNA was extracted.

Sequenced sample: whole blood. The receptor was isolated from a human donor in good health. Some clones in this sample may be carry-over from other donors' samples. The V and J genes are TRBV13 and TRBJ2-7, with 9 bases lining up with TRBD1. CDR3 in DNA: TGTGCCAGCAGCTCTCGACAGGGGGAGTACGAGCAGTACTTC. Its protein is CASSSRQGEYEQYF. The complete variable domain, with remaining parts taken from reference TRBV13 and TRBJ2-7, reads AAGVIQSPRHLIKEKRETATLKCYPIPRHDTVYWYQQGPGQDPQFLISFYEKMQSDKGSIPDRFSAQQFSDYHSELNMSSLELGDSALYFCASSSRQGEYEQYFGPGTRLTVT.